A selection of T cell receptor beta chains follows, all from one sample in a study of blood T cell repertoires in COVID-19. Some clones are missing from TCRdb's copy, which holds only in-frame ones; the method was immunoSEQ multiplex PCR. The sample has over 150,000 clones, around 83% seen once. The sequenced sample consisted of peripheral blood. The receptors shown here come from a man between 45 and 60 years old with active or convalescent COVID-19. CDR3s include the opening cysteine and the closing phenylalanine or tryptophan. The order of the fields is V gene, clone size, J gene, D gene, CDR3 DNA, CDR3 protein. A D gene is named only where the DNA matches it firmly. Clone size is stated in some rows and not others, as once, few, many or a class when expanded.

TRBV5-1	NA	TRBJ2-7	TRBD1	TGCGCCAGCAGCCCCAGGGACAGGTTGGGCGAGCAGTACTTC	CASSPRDRLGEQYF
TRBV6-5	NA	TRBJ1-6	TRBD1	TGTGCCAGCAGTTCACGACAGGGGGCGCTGGATTCACCCCTCCACTTT	CASSSRQGALDSPLHF
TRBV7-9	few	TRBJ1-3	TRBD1	TGTGCCAGCAGCTTTGTCCCAGGGGGCCTCTCTGGAAACACCATATATTTT	CASSFVPGGLSGNTIYF
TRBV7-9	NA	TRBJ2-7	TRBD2	TGTGCCAGCACCATACTGGCTAGCGGGGGGGATCACTTC	CASTILASGGDHF
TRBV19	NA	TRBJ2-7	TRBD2	TGTGCCAGTAGCAAACTAGCGGGGAGAAGGGGTGAGCAGTACTTC	CASSKLAGRRGEQYF
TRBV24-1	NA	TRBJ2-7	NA	TGTGCCACCAGTGATTCCCGGGGAATCTACGAGCAGTACTTC	CATSDSRGIYEQYF
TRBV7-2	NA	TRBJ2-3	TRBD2	TGTGCCAGCAGCTTAGGTCCTAGCGGGGGGGCGGATACGCAGTATTTT	CASSLGPSGGADTQYF
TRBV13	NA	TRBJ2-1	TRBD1	TGTGCCAGCAGCTGGGAGACAGGGCCAGGAGAGCAGTTCTTC	CASSWETGPGEQFF
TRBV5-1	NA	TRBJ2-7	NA	TGCGCCAGCAGCCCAGGGATTGTTGGCGAGCAGTACTTC	CASSPGIVGEQYF
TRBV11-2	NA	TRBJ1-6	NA	TGTGCCAGCAGCCCCCAGCCAGGCCGGTATTCACCCCTCCACTTT	CASSPQPGRYSPLHF
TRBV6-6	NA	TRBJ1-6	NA	TGTGCCAGCAGTCGGGACATTCTTATCTCACCCCTCCACTTT	CASSRDILISPLHF
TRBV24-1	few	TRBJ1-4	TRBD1	TGTGCCACCAGTGAGGATGCAGGGGGGGAAAAACTGTTTTTT	CATSEDAGGEKLFF
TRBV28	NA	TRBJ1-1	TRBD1	TGTGCCAGCAGTTTAGGGGGACAGGGGAAGAACACTGAAGCTTTCTTT	CASSLGGQGKNTEAFF
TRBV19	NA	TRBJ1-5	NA	TGTGCCAGTAGTCAAGGGCAGAGGGGGAATCAGCCCCAGCATTTT	CASSQGQRGNQPQHF
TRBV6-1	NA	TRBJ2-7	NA	TGTGCCAGCAGTGAACTGAGTTCGGGGTACGAGCAGTACTTC	CASSELSSGYEQYF
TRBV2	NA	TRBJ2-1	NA	TGTGCCAGCAACCCCCGGGTTGTTGACGATGAGCAGTTCTTC	CASNPRVVDDEQFF
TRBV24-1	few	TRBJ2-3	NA	TGTGCCACCAGTGATTTCCTAGCCACAGATACGCAGTATTTT	CATSDFLATDTQYF
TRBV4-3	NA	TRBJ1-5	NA	TGCGCCAGCAGCCAAGATGCGGGGTTTTGGGGTGGCAATCAGCCCCAGCATTTT	CASSQDAGFWGGNQPQHF
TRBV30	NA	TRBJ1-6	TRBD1	TGTGCCTGGAGACGAACCTTGTCGACAGGGGAAGTTAATTCACCCCTCCACTTT	CAWRRTLSTGEVNSPLHF
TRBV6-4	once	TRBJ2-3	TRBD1	TGTGCCAGCAGTCCCGGGACAGGGGAGGCAGATACGCAGTATTTT	CASSPGTGEADTQYF
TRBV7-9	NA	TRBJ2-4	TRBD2	TGTGCCAGCAGCTCTAGCGGGGGGGCCAAAAACATTCAGTACTTC	CASSSSGGAKNIQYF
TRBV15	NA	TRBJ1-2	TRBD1	TGTGCCACCAGCAGAGATCATAGGGCAGGGGGCTTTTTTGGCTACACCTTC	CATSRDHRAGGFFGYTF